This record looks at one T cell receptor (beta chain) sequence and its context. The antigen is undetermined. One junction end does not reproduce the germline sequence, and a read error may be involved. The sample is drawn from a study of cytomegalovirus exposure and HLA in healthy donors. Germline V gives CDR1 MGHRA, CDR2 YSYEKL. This CDR3 contains 16 residues. Study-wide results and caveats: It was shown in a later analysis that HLA-associated TCR beta chains were more clonally expanded than other, equally common chains. Among TCR beta chains, those listed as cytomegalovirus-associated numbered some 170. Earlier results showed most TCR beta V segments being productive about 90% or about 30% of the time.

Both 60 Vbeta primers and 13 Jbeta primers went into the PCR. The authors' processing: Later, 80 million or so unique TCR beta chains were counted in an analysis, and roughly 10 million of them were shared. Repertoires were generated with immunoSEQ multiplex PCR, while TCRdb's copy carries only in-frame clones and drops some. For V, J and clone size, that table is used; D and trimming come from the DNA. The sample lists 79,000 or so clones, 60% to 85% occurring once. Sequencing was done on a sample of PBMCs. This rearrangement joins TRBV4-1 to TRBJ1-2; TRBD1 agrees at 12 bases. The clonotype originates from a woman in her thirties or forties in good health and CMV-seropositive. This CDR3 reads CASSQEGDRGRLRRFF. CDR3 in DNA: TGCGCCAGCAGCCAAGAAGGGGACAGGGGGCGCCTTAGACGTTTCTTC.